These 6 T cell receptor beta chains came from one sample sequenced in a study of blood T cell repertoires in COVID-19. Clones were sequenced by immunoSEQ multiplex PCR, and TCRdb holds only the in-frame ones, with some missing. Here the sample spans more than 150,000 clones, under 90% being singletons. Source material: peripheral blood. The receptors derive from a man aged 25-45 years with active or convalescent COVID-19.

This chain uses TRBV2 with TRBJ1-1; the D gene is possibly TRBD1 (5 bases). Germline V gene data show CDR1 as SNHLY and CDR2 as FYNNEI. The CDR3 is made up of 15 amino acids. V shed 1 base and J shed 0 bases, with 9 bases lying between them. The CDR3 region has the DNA TGTGCCAGCAGTGAAGTTGCAGGGCTGAACACTGAAGCTTTCTTT. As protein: CASSEVAGLNTEAFF.

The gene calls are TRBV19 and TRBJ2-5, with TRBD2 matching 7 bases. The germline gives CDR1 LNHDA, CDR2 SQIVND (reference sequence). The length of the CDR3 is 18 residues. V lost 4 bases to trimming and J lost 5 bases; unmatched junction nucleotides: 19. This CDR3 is CASSRSGLADMGRETQYF. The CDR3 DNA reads TGTGCCAGTAGTAGGTCGGGGCTAGCGGACATGGGGCGGGAGACCCAGTACTTC.

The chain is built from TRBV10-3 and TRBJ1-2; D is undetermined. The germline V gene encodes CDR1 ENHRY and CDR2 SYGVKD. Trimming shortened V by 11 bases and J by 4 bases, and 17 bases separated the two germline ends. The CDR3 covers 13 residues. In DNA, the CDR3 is TGTGCCGGGAATAACGGGAGCCGCTATGGCTACACCTTC. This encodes CAGNNGSRYGYTF.

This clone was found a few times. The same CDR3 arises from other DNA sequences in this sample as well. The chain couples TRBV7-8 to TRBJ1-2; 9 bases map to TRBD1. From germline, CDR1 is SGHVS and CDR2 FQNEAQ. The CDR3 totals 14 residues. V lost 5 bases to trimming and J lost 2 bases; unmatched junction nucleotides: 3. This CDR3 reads CASSTGQGNYGYTF. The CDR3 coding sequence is TGTGCCAGCAGCACTGGACAGGGGAACTATGGCTACACCTTC. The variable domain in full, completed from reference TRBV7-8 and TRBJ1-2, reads GAGVSQSPRYKVAKRGQDVALRCDPISGHVSLFWYQQALGQGPEFLTYFQNEAQLDKSGLPSDRFFAERPEGSVSTLKIQRTQQEDSAVYLCASSTGQGNYGYTFGSGTRLTVV.

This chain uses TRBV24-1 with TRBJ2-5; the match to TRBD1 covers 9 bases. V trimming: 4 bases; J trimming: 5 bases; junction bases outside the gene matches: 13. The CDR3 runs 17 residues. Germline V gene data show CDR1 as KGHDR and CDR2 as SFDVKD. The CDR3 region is CATSDGGTGSLLETQYF. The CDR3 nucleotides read TGTGCCACCAGTGACGGGGGGACAGGGAGCCTGCTGGAGACCCAGTACTTC.

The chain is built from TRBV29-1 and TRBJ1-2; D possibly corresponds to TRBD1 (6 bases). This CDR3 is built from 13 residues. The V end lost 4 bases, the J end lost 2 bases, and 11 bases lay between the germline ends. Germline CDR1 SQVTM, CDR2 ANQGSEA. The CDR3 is CSVARTANYGYTF. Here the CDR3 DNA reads TGCAGCGTTGCCCGGACAGCGAACTATGGCTACACCTTC.